The T cell receptor (beta chain) under discussion was sequenced for a study of tumor and adjacent non-tumor tissue in lung cancer. Study background: The cohort had 12 to 13 adenocarcinoma, a couple of squamous cell and 1 small cell patients. General study points: TCR diversity was significantly greater in tumor than normal lung tissue. In normal lung, the top 100 clones were significantly more dominant than in tumor. Shorter survival was associated with higher TCR diversity in tumors.

The CDR3 consists of 17 residues. V lost 0 bases and J lost 6, with 17 bases in between. Germline CDR1 and CDR2: KGHDR and SFDVKD. This clonotype was found many times. Its cognate antigen is unknown. No cell sorting was done before RNA was extracted from the tissue. The library came from three nested PCR rounds adapted from ARM-PCR protocols. TCRdb recomputed calls from the multiplex PCR reads with MiXCR, one row per CDR3 protein. The table records about 75,000 distinct CDR3 sequences, around 74% of them present only once. The sequence was collected from a woman in her 50s with non-small cell lung cancer. This sequence joins TRBV24-1 and TRBJ2-1, with D possibly matching TRBD2 (7 bases). The sequencing input was lung tumor tissue. This CDR3 is CATSDLGGGRGSNEQFF. CDR3 in DNA: TGTGCCACCAGTGATTTGGGGGGAGGGAGGGGGTCCAATGAGCAGTTCTTC.